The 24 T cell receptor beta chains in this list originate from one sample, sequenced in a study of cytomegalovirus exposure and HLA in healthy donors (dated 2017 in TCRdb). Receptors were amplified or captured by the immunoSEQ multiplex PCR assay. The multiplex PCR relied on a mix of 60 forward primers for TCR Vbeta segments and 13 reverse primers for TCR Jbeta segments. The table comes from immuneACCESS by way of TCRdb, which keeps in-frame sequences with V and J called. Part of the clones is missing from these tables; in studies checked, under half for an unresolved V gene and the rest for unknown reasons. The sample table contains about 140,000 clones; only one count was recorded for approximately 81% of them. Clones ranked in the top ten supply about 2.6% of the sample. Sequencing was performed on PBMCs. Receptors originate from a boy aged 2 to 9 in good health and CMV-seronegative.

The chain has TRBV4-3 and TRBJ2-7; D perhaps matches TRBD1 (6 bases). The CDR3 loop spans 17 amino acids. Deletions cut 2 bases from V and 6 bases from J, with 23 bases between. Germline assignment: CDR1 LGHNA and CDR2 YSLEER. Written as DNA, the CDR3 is TGCGCCAGCAGCCAATCCTGGGGCGGGCAGGGGACCAGCGAGCAGTACTTC. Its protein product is CASSQSWGGQGTSEQYF.

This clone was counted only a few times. CDR3 residues: CASSLGRERYEQYF. Written as DNA, the CDR3 is TGTGCCAGCAGCTTAGGCAGGGAACGGTACGAGCAGTACTTC. The V call is TRBV7-6, the J call TRBJ2-7; D may be TRBD1 (5 bases). The CDR3 loop spans 14 amino acids. Germline-derived CDR1 and CDR2 are SGHVS and FNYEAQ. Deletions cut 1 base from V and 4 bases from J, with 11 bases between.

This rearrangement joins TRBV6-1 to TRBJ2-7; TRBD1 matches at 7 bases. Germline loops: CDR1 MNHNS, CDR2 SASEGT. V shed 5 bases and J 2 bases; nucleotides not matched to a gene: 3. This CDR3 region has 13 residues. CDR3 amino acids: CASSRDRAYEQYF. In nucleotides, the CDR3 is TGTGCCAGCAGTAGAGACAGGGCCTACGAGCAGTACTTC.

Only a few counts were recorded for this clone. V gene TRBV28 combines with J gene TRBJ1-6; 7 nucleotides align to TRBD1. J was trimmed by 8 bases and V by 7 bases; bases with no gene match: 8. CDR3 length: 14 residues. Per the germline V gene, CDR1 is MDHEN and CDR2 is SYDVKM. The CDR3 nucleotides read TGTGCCAGCAATACGCAGGGGGATTATTCACCCCTCCACTTT. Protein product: CASNTQGDYSPLHF.

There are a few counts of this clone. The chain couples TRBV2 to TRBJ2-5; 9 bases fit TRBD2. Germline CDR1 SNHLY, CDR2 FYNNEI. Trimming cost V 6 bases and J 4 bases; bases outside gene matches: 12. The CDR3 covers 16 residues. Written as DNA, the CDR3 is TGTGCCAGCAGGGGGGAGGTAGCGGGAGTTGGAGAGACCCAGTACTTC. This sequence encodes CASRGEVAGVGETQYF.

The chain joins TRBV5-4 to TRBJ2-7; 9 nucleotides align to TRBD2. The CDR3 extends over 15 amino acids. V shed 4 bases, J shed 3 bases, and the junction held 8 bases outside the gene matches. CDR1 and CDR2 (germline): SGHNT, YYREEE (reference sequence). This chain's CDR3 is CASSLKRGDDYEQYF. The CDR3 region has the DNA TGTGCCAGCAGCCTCAAGCGGGGGGACGACTACGAGCAGTACTTC.

This chain's CDR3 is CASSLQTGDTDYTF. The CDR3 coding sequence is TGTGCCAGCAGCTTACAGACAGGGGACACTGACTACACCTTC. The chain has TRBV7-2 and TRBJ1-2, with TRBD1 matching 8 bases. The V and J ends lost 2 bases and 10 bases, in that order; junction bases with no gene match: 9. Germline V lookup: CDR1 SGHTA, CDR2 FQGNSA. The CDR3 contains 14 residues.

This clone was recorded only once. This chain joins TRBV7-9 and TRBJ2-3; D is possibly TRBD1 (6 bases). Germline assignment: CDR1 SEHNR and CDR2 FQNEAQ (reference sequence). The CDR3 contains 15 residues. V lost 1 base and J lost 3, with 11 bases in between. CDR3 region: CASSLGNRVTDTQYF. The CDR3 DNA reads TGTGCCAGCAGCTTAGGTAACAGGGTAACAGATACGCAGTATTTT.

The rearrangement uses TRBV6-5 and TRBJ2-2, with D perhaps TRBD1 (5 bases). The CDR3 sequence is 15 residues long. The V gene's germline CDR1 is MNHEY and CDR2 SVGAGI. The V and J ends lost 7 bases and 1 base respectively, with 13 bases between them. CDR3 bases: TGTGCCAGCACCCAGGACATGAGGAACACCGGGGAGCTGTTTTTT. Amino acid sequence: CASTQDMRNTGELFF.

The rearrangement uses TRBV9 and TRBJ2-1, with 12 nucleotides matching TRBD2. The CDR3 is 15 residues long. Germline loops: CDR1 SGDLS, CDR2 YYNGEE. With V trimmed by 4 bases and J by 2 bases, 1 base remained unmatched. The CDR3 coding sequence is TGTGCCAGCAGCCTAGCGGGAGGGCCCTACAATGAGCAGTTCTTC. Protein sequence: CASSLAGGPYNEQFF.

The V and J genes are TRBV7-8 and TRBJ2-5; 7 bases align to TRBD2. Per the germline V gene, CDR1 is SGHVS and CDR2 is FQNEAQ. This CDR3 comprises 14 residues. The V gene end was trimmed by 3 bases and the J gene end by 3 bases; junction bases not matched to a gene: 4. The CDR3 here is CASSLGGEKETQYF. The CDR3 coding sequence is TGTGCCAGCAGCTTGGGGGGGGAAAAAGAGACCCAGTACTTC. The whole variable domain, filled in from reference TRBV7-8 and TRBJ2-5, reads GAGVSQSPRYKVAKRGQDVALRCDPISGHVSLFWYQQALGQGPEFLTYFQNEAQLDKSGLPSDRFFAERPEGSVSTLKIQRTQQEDSAVYLCASSLGGEKETQYFGPGTRLLVL.

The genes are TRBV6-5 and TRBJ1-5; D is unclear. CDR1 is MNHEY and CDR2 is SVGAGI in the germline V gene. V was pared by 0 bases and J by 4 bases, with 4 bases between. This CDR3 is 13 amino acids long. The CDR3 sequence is CASSYSNNQPQHF. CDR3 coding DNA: TGTGCCAGCAGTTACTCTAATAATCAGCCCCAGCATTTT.

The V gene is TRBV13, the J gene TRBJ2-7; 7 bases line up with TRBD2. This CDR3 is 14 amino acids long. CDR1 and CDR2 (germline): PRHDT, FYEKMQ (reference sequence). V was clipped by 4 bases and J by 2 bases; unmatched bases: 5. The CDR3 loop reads CASSSPSGTYEQYF. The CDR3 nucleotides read TGTGCCAGCAGCTCCCCTAGCGGAACCTACGAGCAGTACTTC.

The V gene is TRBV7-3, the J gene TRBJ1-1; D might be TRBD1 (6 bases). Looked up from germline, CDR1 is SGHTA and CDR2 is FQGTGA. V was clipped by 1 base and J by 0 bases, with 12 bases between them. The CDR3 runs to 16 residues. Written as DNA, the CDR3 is TGTGCCAGCAGCTTAAGGGCCAGGGGCATGAACACTGAAGCTTTCTTT. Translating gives CASSLRARGMNTEAFF.

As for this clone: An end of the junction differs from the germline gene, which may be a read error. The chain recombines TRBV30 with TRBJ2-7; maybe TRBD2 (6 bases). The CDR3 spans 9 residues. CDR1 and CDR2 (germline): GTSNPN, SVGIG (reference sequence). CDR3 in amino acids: CALGGVPSF. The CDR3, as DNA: TGTGCCCTCGGCGGGGTCCCCTCGTTC.

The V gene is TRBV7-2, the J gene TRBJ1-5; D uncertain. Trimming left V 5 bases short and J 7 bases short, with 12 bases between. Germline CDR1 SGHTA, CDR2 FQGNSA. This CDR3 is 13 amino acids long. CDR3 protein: CASSRGNNQPQHF. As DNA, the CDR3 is TGTGCCAGCAGCCGAGGGAACAACCAGCCCCAGCATTTT.

DNA for the CDR3: TGTGCCAGCAGCTTAGCGAGGTCAGGGGCGAACACCGGGGAGCTGTTTTTT. Protein sequence: CASSLARSGANTGELFF. The chain links TRBV7-8 to TRBJ2-2, with D perhaps matching TRBD1 (6 bases). Trimming stripped 0 bases from V and 0 bases from J, with 11 bases between. Looked up from germline, CDR1 is SGHVS and CDR2 is FQNEAQ. The CDR3 covers 17 residues.

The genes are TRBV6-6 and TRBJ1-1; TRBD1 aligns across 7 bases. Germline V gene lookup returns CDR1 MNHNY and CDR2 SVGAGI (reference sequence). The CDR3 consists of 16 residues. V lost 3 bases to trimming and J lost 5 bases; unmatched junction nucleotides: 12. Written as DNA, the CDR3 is TGTGCCAGCAGTTATCTTGCACAGGGGCCAGGGACTGAAGCTTTCTTT. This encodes CASSYLAQGPGTEAFF.

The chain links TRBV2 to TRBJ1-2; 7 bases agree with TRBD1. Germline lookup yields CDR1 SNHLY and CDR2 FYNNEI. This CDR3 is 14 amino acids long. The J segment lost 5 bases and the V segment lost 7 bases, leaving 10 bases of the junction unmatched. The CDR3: CASTPGQSLYGYTF. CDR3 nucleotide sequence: TGTGCCAGCACTCCGGGACAGAGCTTATATGGCTACACCTTC. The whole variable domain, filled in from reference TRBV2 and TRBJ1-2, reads EPEVTQTPSHQVTQMGQEVILRCVPISNHLYFYWYRQILGQKVEFLVSFYNNEISEKSEIFDDQFSVERPDGSNFTLKIRSTKLEDSAMYFCASTPGQSLYGYTFGSGTRLTVV.

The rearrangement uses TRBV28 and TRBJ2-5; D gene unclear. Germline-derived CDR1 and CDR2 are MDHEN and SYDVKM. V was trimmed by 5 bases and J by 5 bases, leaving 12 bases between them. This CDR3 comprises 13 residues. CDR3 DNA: TGTGCCAGCAGTCCGTCCGGTAGCGAGACCCAGTACTTC. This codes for CASSPSGSETQYF.

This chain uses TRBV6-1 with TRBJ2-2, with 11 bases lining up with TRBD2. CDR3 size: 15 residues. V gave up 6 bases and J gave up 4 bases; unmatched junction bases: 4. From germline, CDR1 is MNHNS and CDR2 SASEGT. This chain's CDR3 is CASSQLAGGTGELFF. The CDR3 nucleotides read TGTGCCAGCAGCCAGCTAGCGGGAGGCACCGGGGAGCTGTTTTTT.

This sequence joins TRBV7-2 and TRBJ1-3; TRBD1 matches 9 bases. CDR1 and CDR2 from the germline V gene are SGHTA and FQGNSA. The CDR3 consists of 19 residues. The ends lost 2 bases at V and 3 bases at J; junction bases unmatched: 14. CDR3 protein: CASSLTGQGSPGGGNTIYF. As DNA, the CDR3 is TGTGCCAGCAGCTTAACTGGACAGGGGTCCCCGGGCGGTGGAAACACCATATATTTT. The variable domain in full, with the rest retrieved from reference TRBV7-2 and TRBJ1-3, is GAGVSQSPSNKVTEKGKDVELRCDPISGHTALYWYRQSLGQGLEFLIYFQGNSAPDKSGLPSDRFSAERTGGSVSTLTIQRTQQEDSAVYLCASSLTGQGSPGGGNTIYFGEGSWLTVV.

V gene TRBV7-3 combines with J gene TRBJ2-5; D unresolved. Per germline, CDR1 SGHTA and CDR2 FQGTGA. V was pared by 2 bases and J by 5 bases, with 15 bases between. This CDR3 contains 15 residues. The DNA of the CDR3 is TGTGCCAGCAGCTTACAAACCGGGTCTCCGGAGACCCAGTACTTC. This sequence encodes CASSLQTGSPETQYF.

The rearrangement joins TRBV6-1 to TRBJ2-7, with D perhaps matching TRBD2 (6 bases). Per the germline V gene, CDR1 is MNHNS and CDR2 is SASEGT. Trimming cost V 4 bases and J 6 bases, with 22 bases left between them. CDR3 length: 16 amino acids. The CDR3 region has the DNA TGTGCCAGCAGTGGGGTGGGAGGTAGCCCTACGGGCGAGCAGTACTTC. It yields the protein CASSGVGGSPTGEQYF.